This T cell receptor (beta chain) was captured by sequencing in a study of T cells after yellow fever vaccination. This clonotype was recorded at least ten times. Trimming took 6 bases from V and 4 from J; bases not matched to a gene: 6. The germline gives CDR1 SGHRS, CDR2 YFSETQ. The CDR3 sequence is 13 residues long. TCRdb redid the calling of the 5' RACE reads with MiXCR, one entry per CDR3 protein. Among 110,000 to 150,000 distinct CDR3 sequences listed, roughly 6.7% were seen once. The sequencing here drew on CD4+ T cells sorted from PBMCs, taken 10 days after the yellow fever booster vaccination. The chain links TRBV5-1 to TRBJ2-5, with 7 bases that match TRBD2. The sequence came from a man aged 25-45 years who received the YFV17D yellow fever vaccine. The CDR3: CASKGGSGETQYF. CDR3 coding DNA: TGCGCCAGCAAGGGAGGGAGTGGAGAGACCCAGTACTTC. Combining the CDR3 with reference TRBV5-1 and TRBJ2-5 gives the whole variable domain KAGVTQTPRYLIKTRGQQVTLSCSPISGHRSVSWYQQTPGQGLQFLFEYFSETQRNKGNFPGRFSGRQFSNSRSEMNVSTLELGDSALYLCASKGGSGETQYFGPGTRLLVL.